The subject of this entry is one TCR beta chain. Its antigen is still unknown. This record belongs to a study of shared clonotypes between healthy human individuals. Study overall: Each donor's CD8 memory used one plate, CD8 naive two, each CD4 subset three.

This CDR3 has 14 residues. Looked up from germline, CDR1 is SGHVS and CDR2 is FNYEAQ. Trimming stripped 1 base from V and 6 bases from J, with 10 bases between. Partitioning of CD4+ cells yielded a CD45RA+ naive subset and a CD45RA-negative memory subset. Profiling relied on immunoSEQ multiplex PCR, and the TCRdb table lists in-frame clones only, not all of them. The sample yields approximately 620,000 clones, about 96% seen once. Study-wide results and limits: Clonotype sharing across several donors was observed for 5% to 6.5% of naive CD4 clonotypes.

This receptor was taken from a woman aged 30 to 39 in good health. The chain couples TRBV7-6 to TRBJ2-1; possibly TRBD2 for D (6 bases). The source material was naive CD4+ T cells sorted from blood. Subset here: CD45RA+ positively selected. In nucleotides, the CDR3 is TGTGCCAGCAGCTTAGTCGACGGGGGCAATGAGCAGTTCTTC. This encodes CASSLVDGGNEQFF.